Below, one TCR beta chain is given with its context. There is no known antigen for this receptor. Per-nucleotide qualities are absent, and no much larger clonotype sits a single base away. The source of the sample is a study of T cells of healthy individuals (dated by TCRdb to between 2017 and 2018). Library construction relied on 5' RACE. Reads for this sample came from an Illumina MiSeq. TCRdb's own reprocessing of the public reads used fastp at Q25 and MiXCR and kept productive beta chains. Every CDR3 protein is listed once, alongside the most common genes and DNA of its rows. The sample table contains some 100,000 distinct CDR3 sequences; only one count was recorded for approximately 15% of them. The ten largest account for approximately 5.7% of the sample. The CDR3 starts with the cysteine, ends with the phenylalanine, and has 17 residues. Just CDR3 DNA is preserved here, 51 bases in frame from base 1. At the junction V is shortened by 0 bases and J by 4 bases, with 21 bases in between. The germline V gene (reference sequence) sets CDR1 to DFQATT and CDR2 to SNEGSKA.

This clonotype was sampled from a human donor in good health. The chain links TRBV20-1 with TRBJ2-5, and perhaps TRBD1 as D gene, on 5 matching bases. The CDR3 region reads CSARDWQGWVQLETQYF. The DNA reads TGCAGTGCTAGAGATTGGCAGGGTTGGGTTCAGTTAGAGACCCAGTACTTC.